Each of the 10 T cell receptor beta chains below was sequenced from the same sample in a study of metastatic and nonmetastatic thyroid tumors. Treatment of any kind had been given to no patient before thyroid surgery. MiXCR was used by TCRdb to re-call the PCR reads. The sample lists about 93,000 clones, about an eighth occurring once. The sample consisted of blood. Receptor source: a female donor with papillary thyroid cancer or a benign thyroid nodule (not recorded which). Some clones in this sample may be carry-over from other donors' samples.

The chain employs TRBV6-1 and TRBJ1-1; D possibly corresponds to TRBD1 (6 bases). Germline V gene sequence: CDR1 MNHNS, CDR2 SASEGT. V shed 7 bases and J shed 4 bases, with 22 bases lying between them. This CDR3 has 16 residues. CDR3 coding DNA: TGTGCCAGCACCCCAGGCGGGGGGCGCGGGAGCACTGAAGCTTTCTTT. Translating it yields CASTPGGGRGSTEAFF.

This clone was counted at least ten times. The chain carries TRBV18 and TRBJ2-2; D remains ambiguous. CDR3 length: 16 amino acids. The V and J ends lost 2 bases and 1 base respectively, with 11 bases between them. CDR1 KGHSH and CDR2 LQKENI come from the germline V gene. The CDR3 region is CASSPALLQNTGELFF. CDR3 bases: TGTGCCAGCTCACCAGCCCTCTTACAGAACACCGGGGAGCTGTTTTTT.

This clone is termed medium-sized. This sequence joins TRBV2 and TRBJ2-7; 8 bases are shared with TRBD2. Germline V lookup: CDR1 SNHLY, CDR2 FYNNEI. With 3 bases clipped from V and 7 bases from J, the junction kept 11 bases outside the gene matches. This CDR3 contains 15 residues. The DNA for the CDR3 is TGTGCCAGCAGTGACCAGGGACTAGTGATAGGGGAGCAGTACTTC. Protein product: CASSDQGLVIGEQYF.

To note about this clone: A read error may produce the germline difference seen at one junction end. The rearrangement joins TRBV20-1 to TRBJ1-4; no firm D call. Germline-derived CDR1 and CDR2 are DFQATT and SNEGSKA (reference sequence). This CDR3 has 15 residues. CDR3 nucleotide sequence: TGCAGTGCTAGAGATAAAACCCTCCGGCCCGAAAAACCGTTTTTT. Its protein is CSARDKTLRPEKPFF.

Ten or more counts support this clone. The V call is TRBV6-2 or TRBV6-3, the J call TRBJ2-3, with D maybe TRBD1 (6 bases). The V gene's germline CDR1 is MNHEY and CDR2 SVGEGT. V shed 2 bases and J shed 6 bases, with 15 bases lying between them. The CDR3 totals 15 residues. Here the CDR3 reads CASSYPGHRGDTQYF. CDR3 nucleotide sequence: TGTGCCAGCAGTTACCCGGGACACCGAGGTGATACGCAGTATTTT.

The CDR3 DNA reads as TGCAGCGTCTCTAGCGGGACTGAGGGTACGCAGTATTTT. Encoded protein: CSVSSGTEGTQYF. The chain combines TRBV29-1 with TRBJ2-3; 9 bases match TRBD2. After removal of 6 bases from V and 8 bases from J, the junction contained 9 bases not matched to a gene. In germline, CDR1 is SQVTM, CDR2 ANQGSEA. This CDR3 region has 13 residues.

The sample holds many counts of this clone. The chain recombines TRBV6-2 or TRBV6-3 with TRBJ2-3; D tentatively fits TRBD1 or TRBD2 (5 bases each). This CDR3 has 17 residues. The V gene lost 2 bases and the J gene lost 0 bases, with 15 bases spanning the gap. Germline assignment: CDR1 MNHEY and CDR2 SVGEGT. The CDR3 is CASSYGRPGGSTDTQYF. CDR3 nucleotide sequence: TGTGCCAGCAGTTACGGGCGCCCTGGGGGTAGCACAGATACGCAGTATTTT.

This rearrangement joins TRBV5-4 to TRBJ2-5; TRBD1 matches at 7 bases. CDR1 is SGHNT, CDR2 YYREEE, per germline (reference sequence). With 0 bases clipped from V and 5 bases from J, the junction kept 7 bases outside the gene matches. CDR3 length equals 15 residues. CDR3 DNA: TGTGCCAGCAGCTTGGGTGGACAGGCCTCGGAGACCCAGTACTTC. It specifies CASSLGGQASETQYF.

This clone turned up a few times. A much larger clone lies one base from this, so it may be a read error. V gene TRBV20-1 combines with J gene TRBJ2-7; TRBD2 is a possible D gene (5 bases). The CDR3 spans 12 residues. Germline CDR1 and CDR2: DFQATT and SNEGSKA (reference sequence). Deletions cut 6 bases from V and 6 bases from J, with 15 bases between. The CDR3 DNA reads TGCAGTGCCCCGGAGGTCGGTCTCGAGCAGTACTTC. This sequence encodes CSAPEVGLEQYF.

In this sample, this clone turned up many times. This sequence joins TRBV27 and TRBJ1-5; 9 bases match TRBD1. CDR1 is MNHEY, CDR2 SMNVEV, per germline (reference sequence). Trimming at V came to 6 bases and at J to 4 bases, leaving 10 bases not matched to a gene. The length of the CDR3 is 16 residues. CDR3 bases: TGTGCCAGCAGAGATTCTAAACAGGGGGCAAATCAGCCCCAGCATTTT. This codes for CASRDSKQGANQPQHF.